Listed below are T cell receptor beta chains from one sample, sequenced in a study of blood T cell repertoires in COVID-19. Only in-frame clones appear in the TCRdb table, and some are missing; sequencing was by immunoSEQ multiplex PCR. The sample lists 100,000 to 150,000 clones; about 80% were seen once. The material sequenced was peripheral blood. The receptors here all came from a woman between 50 and 59 years old with acute or convalescent COVID-19. Each CDR3 is given with its conserved first and last residue. The order of the fields is D gene, clone size, J gene, CDR3 length, V gene, CDR3 protein, CDR3 DNA. A D gene is named only where the DNA matches it firmly. Expanded clones get a size class; other rows say once, few or many, or leave the size out.

>TRBD2|few|TRBJ2-1|16|TRBV28
CASDTPGLNSYNEQFF
TGTGCCAGCGACACCCCGGGACTAAACTCCTACAATGAGCAGTTCTTC
>TRBD1|once|TRBJ1-6|16|TRBV27
CASSLGPTGGGSPLHF
TGTGCCAGCAGTTTAGGTCCTACAGGGGGCGGTTCACCCCTCCACTTT
>-|few|TRBJ1-6|15|TRBV3-1/TRBV3-2
CASSPRDNKNSPLHF
TGTGCCAGCAGCCCCCGGGACAATAAAAATTCACCCCTCCACTTT
>-|-|TRBJ1-3|14|TRBV27
CASSPRGTGNTIYF
TGTGCCAGCAGTCCACGGGGGACTGGAAACACCATATATTTT
>TRBD2|-|TRBJ2-7|15|TRBV5-4
CASNDRTSGGSEQYF
TGTGCCAGCAACGATCGTACTAGCGGGGGGTCCGAGCAGTACTTC
>-|-|TRBJ2-7|13|TRBV5-1
CASSLQVRGEQYF
TGCGCCAGCAGCTTACAGGTTCGCGGCGAGCAGTACTTC
>TRBD2|-|TRBJ2-1|18|TRBV2
CASNPQPAGGPIGNEQFF
TGTGCCAGCAACCCCCAACCAGCGGGAGGGCCCATAGGGAATGAGCAGTTCTTC
>-|-|TRBJ2-2|14|TRBV9
CASSVDMGSGELFF
TGTGCCAGCAGCGTAGACATGGGGAGCGGGGAGCTGTTTTTT
>-|-|TRBJ1-5|16|TRBV15
CATSRWGGRDNQPQHF
TGTGCCACCAGCAGATGGGGAGGGCGGGACAATCAGCCCCAGCATTTT
>TRBD1|once|TRBJ1-2|15|TRBV3-1/TRBV3-2
CAGSRGQGTNYGYTF
TGTGCCGGCAGCCGGGGACAGGGTACTAACTATGGCTACACCTTC
>-|-|TRBJ2-7|11|TRBV2
CASSEEQLSLF
TGTGCCAGCAGTGAGGAACAGCTCTCCCTCTTC
>TRBD2|few|TRBJ2-3|16|TRBV9
CASSLLAGLTTDTQYF
TGTGCCAGCAGCTTACTAGCGGGCCTTACCACAGATACGCAGTATTTT
>TRBD1|few|TRBJ1-1|15|TRBV6-4
CASRETGTGGTEAFF
TGTGCCAGCAGGGAAACCGGGACAGGGGGCACTGAAGCTTTCTTT
>TRBD1|-|TRBJ2-6|17|TRBV5-1
CASSPGTVSSGANVLTF
TGCGCCAGCAGCCCCGGGACAGTTTCATCTGGGGCCAACGTCCTGACTTTC
>-|-|TRBJ2-6|19|TRBV9
CASSARAGRMSSGANVLTF
TGTGCCAGCAGCGCCCGGGCAGGGCGGATGAGCTCTGGGGCCAACGTCCTGACTTTC
>-|few|TRBJ1-2|16|TRBV18
CASSLDSRGLDYGYTF
TGTGCCAGCTCACTTGATTCCAGGGGCTTGGACTATGGCTACACCTTC
>TRBD1|once|TRBJ1-5|17|TRBV6-1
CASSEESGGQGYQPQHF
TGTGCCAGCAGTGAAGAAAGTGGGGGACAGGGTTATCAGCCCCAGCATTTT
>TRBD1|-|TRBJ1-1|14|TRBV7-3
CASSPQGEGTEAFF
TGTGCCAGCAGCCCACAGGGGGAGGGCACTGAAGCTTTCTTT
>TRBD1|-|TRBJ1-4|14|TRBV6-1
CASSEGTGFEKLFF
TGTGCCAGCAGTGAAGGGACAGGGTTTGAAAAACTGTTTTTT
>-|-|TRBJ2-5|13|TRBV21-1
CASRDDRGKTQYF
TGTGCCAGCAGAGACGACAGGGGAAAGACCCAGTACTTC
>TRBD1|once|TRBJ1-4|14|TRBV5-5
CAGGTGATNEKLFF
TGTGCCGGAGGGACAGGGGCAACTAATGAAAAACTGTTTTTT
>-|-|TRBJ1-2|12|TRBV29-1
CSVGGGNYGYTF
TGCAGCGTGGGGGGAGGTAACTATGGCTACACCTTC
>-|-|TRBJ1-3|12|TRBV16
CASSQDRNTIYF
TGTGCCAGCAGCCAAGACAGGAACACCATATATTTT
>-|-|TRBJ2-1|16|TRBV5-1
CASSGSVGGGDNEQFF
TGCGCCAGCAGCGGCTCTGTGGGGGGTGGTGACAATGAGCAGTTCTTC
>-|-|TRBJ2-7|13|TRBV4-1
CASSQAPGVEQYF
TGCGCCAGCAGCCAAGCCCCAGGGGTCGAGCAGTACTTC
>-|once|TRBJ2-3|13|TRBV11-3
CASSYQGLDTQYF
TGTGCCAGCAGCTACCAGGGGCTGGATACGCAGTATTTT
>-|-|TRBJ1-5|14|TRBV6-6
CASIQAGGVQPQHF
TGTGCCAGCATCCAAGCGGGGGGCGTTCAGCCCCAGCATTTT
>TRBD1|-|TRBJ1-5|13|TRBV2
CASRQGELQPQHF
TGTGCCAGCCGACAGGGAGAATTGCAGCCCCAGCATTTT
>TRBD2|-|TRBJ2-3|14|TRBV19
CASSPSGNTDTQYF
TGTGCCAGTAGCCCTAGCGGGAACACAGATACGCAGTATTTT
>TRBD1|-|TRBJ1-2|14|TRBV6-5
CASSQQGTHYGYTF
TGTGCCAGCAGCCAACAGGGGACCCACTATGGCTACACCTTC
>-|-|TRBJ2-7|15|TRBV9
CASSVEGSTSYEQYF
TGTGCCAGCAGCGTAGAGGGGTCCACCTCCTACGAGCAGTACTTC
>-|-|TRBJ1-4|14|TRBV6-5
CASSSQGGWEKLFF
TGTGCCAGCAGTTCCCAGGGTGGTTGGGAAAAACTGTTTTTT
>-|-|TRBJ1-2|13|TRBV2
CASSELQDYGYTF
TGTGCCAGCAGTGAACTCCAGGATTATGGCTACACCTTC